The 25 T cell receptor beta chains reported below all come from one sample, sequenced in a study of T and B cells in COVID-19 patients. Each TRB amplification used roughly 230-550 ng of genomic DNA from blood. Multiplex PCR with BIOMED2 TRB-A/B primer pools amplified TRB rearrangements. In TCRdb, the multiplex PCR reads were re-called with MiXCR into one record per CDR3 protein. This sample carries 18,000 or so distinct CDR3 sequences, roughly 32% of them seen once, and the ten largest clones take 16%. Sequencing was done on a sample of blood. Receptors originate from a human donor with active COVID-19.

This clonotype is classed as medium-sized. The chain recombines TRBV29-1 with TRBJ1-2; no clear D. V was shortened by 6 bases and J by 8 bases, with 16 bases between the two germline ends. The CDR3 loop spans 12 amino acids. The germline CDR1 and CDR2 sequences are SQVTM and ANQGSEA. CDR3: CSVRDGLWGYTF. CDR3 bases: TGCAGCGTCCGAGATGGACTGTGGGGCTACACCTTC.

J is TRBJ1-1 and V is TRBV6-1; 12 bases fit TRBD1. The CDR3 has 18 amino acids. The V and J ends lost 5 bases and 0 bases, in that order; junction bases with no gene match: 10. Germline-derived CDR1 and CDR2 are MNHNS and SASEGT. The CDR3 DNA reads as TGTGCCAGCAGTTACGACCGGGACAGGGGGCGCATGAACACTGAAGCTTTCTTT. Its translation is CASSYDRDRGRMNTEAFF.

The rearrangement uses TRBV18 and TRBJ1-3, with D perhaps matching TRBD1 (5 bases). The V gene's germline CDR1 is KGHSH and CDR2 LQKENI. Trimming stripped 1 base from V and 0 bases from J, with 16 bases between. This CDR3 is 18 amino acids long. Here the CDR3 DNA reads TGTGCCAGCTCACCACTGGAAGTATCGGACACCTCTGGAAACACCATATATTTT. Its protein product is CASSPLEVSDTSGNTIYF.

This clonotype was recorded a few times. V gene TRBV6-5 combines with J gene TRBJ2-3; TRBD2 agrees at 8 bases. Germline loops: CDR1 MNHEY, CDR2 SVGAGI. The CDR3 contains 16 residues. V trimming: 7 bases; J trimming: 1 base; junction bases outside the gene matches: 10. This CDR3 is CASNGYSGDGTDTQYF. The CDR3 region has the DNA TGTGCCAGCAATGGATATAGCGGGGACGGCACAGATACGCAGTATTTT.

Of note for this clonotype: The junction and the germline gene differ at one end; a read error may be behind it. The chain recombines TRBV7-9 with TRBJ2-3, with TRBD2 matching over 11 bases. The CDR3 contains 15 residues. The V gene's germline CDR1 is SEHNR and CDR2 FQNEAQ (reference sequence). CDR3 sequence reads: CASSLAGGFTDTQYF. CDR3 DNA: TGTGCCAGCAGCCTAGCGGGGGGTTTCACAGATACGCAGTATTTT.

In the case of this clonotype: A read error is possible here, since a much larger clone lies one base away. The J gene is TRBJ2-2, the V gene TRBV19; no clear D. CDR1 and CDR2 (germline): LNHDA, SQIVND (reference sequence). The V end lost 10 bases, the J end lost 11 bases, and 8 bases lay between the germline ends. The CDR3 runs 9 residues. For the CDR3, the DNA is TGTGCCATTATTAGTGAGCTGTTTTTT. Translation: CAIISELFF.

V gene TRBV7-9 combines with J gene TRBJ1-2; 9 nucleotides line up with TRBD1. Germline assignment: CDR1 SEHNR and CDR2 FQNEAQ (reference sequence). This CDR3 spans 19 amino acids. The V segment lost 5 bases and the J segment 2 bases; nucleotides outside the gene matches: 18. This CDR3 reads CASSRLVPTGGKANYGYTF. The DNA of the CDR3 is TGTGCCAGCAGCCGCTTGGTACCCACAGGGGGCAAGGCGAACTATGGCTACACCTTC.

This chain joins TRBV19 and TRBJ2-7; maybe TRBD1 (6 bases). V lost 3 bases and J 3 bases, leaving 18 bases between the germline ends. Germline V gene lookup returns CDR1 LNHDA and CDR2 SQIVND (reference sequence). The CDR3 has 16 amino acids. CDR3 sequence (DNA): TGTGCCAGTAGTATCGGGACACCCCCTAGCAACTACGAGCAGTACTTC. Encoded protein: CASSIGTPPSNYEQYF.

This clonotype has a count of ten or more. The chain recombines TRBV12-3 or TRBV12-4 with TRBJ2-3; D uncertain. The V gene lost 6 bases and the J gene lost 6 bases, with 10 bases spanning the gap. This CDR3 region has 12 residues. This CDR3 is CASSPSADTQYF. The CDR3 nucleotides are TGTGCCAGCAGCCCGTCAGCCGATACGCAGTATTTT.

The chain couples TRBV29-1 to TRBJ2-5; 8 bases are shared with TRBD1. The CDR3 totals 13 residues. J gave up 5 bases and V 4 bases, and 6 bases lay outside the gene matches. In germline, CDR1 is SQVTM, CDR2 ANQGSEA. The DNA for the CDR3 is TGCAGCGTTGGCGGACAGGGCGGGGAGACCCAGTACTTC. It codes for CSVGGQGGETQYF.

The J gene is TRBJ2-3, the V gene TRBV4-3; 9 bases are a match to TRBD1. Germline lookup yields CDR1 LGHNA and CDR2 YSLEER. V shed 1 base, J shed 4 bases, and the junction held 6 bases outside the gene matches. There are 16 residues in the CDR3. CDR3 protein: CASSQAGTGNSDTQYF. The DNA for the CDR3 is TGCGCCAGCAGCCAAGCTGGGACAGGGAATTCAGATACGCAGTATTTT.

This clonotype is categorized as medium-sized. The rearrangement links TRBV29-1 to TRBJ2-7, with D possibly being TRBD2 (6 bases). Germline V gives CDR1 SQVTM, CDR2 ANQGSEA. This CDR3 region has 14 residues. The V gene lost 2 bases and the J gene lost 3 bases, with 14 bases spanning the gap. DNA for the CDR3: TGCAGCGTTGAACTGCGGGGTCACGGCTACGAGCAGTACTTC. Protein: CSVELRGHGYEQYF.

V is TRBV5-6 and J is TRBJ1-2; 12 bases are shared with TRBD1. Germline-derived CDR1 and CDR2 are SGHDT and YYEEEE. This CDR3 is built from 16 residues. Trimming at V came to 3 bases and at J to 5 bases, leaving 8 bases not matched to a gene. In nucleotides, the CDR3 is TGTGCCAGCAGCTCTCGGGACAGGGGGCACGCTTATGGCTACACCTTC. It yields the protein CASSSRDRGHAYGYTF.

The chain couples TRBV6-1 to TRBJ1-5; unclear D gene. V was clipped by 4 bases and J by 4 bases, with 8 bases between them. CDR1 and CDR2 (germline): MNHNS, SASEGT. CDR3 length: 13 residues. The CDR3, as DNA: TGTGCCAGCAGTGGAAACCCAAATCAGCCCCAGCATTTT. As protein: CASSGNPNQPQHF.

To note about this clonotype: An end of the junction differs from the germline gene, which may be a read error. This rearrangement joins TRBV6-2 or TRBV6-3 to TRBJ2-7, with unresolved D. This CDR3 has 10 amino acids. Germline V gene sequence: CDR1 MNHEY, CDR2 SVGEGT. CDR3 DNA sequence: TGTGCCAGCAGCAGAGAAGCGCCCCACTTC. Protein: CASSREAPHF.

This clonotype was counted once. This chain connects TRBV5-6 to TRBJ2-7; 7 nucleotides line up with TRBD1. CDR3 length: 14 residues. Unmatched junction bases numbered 9, after V lost 2 bases and J lost 7 bases. Germline assignment: CDR1 SGHDT and CDR2 YYEEEE. CDR3 nucleotides: TGTGCCAGCAGCTTAAAAAGGGGGCGCGGTGAGCAGTACTTC. Translated, it gives CASSLKRGRGEQYF.

The genes are TRBV10-3 and TRBJ2-1; TRBD1 aligns across 8 bases. The CDR3 covers 15 residues. Germline V gene data show CDR1 as ENHRY and CDR2 as SYGVKD. V gave up 3 bases and J gave up 2 bases; unmatched junction bases: 3. Written as DNA, the CDR3 is TGTGCCATCAGTGATAGGACAGGGACCTACAATGAGCAGTTCTTC. This encodes CAISDRTGTYNEQFF.

The rearrangement links TRBV6-1 to TRBJ2-3; possible D gene TRBD2, 7 bases. The CDR3 spans 15 residues. V was clipped by 0 bases and J by 4 bases, with 11 bases between them. CDR1 is MNHNS and CDR2 is SASEGT in the germline V gene. CDR3 residues: CASSEAVGGADTQYF. In DNA form, the CDR3 reads TGTGCCAGCAGTGAAGCGGTAGGGGGGGCAGATACGCAGTATTTT.

This chain links TRBV12-3 or TRBV12-4 with TRBJ1-5; maybe TRBD1 (5 bases). Between the trimmed V and J ends, which lost 5 bases and 2 bases, there was a span of 10 bases. There are 14 residues in the CDR3. The CDR3 coding sequence is TGTGCCAGCAGTCCCCCGGGGGGCAATCAGCCCCAGCATTTT. Translated: CASSPPGGNQPQHF.

The genes are TRBV27 and TRBJ1-6; TRBD1 matches at 8 bases. The germline gives CDR1 MNHEY, CDR2 SMNVEV (reference sequence). Unmatched junction bases numbered 8, after V lost 4 bases and J lost 9 bases. The CDR3 sequence is 15 residues long. The CDR3 DNA reads TGTGCCAGCAGTTACGGACAGGGTCTCGGTTCACCCCTCCACTTT. Encoded protein: CASSYGQGLGSPLHF.

Notes on this clonotype: A much more abundant neighbour one base away suggests this may be a read error. V gene TRBV13 combines with J gene TRBJ2-7; tentative D call: TRBD1 (6 bases). This CDR3 has 14 amino acids. CDR1 and CDR2 from the germline V gene are PRHDT and FYEKMQ (reference sequence). V was trimmed by 3 bases and J by 4 bases, leaving 13 bases between them. CDR3 residues: CASSFRQDWYEQYV. The CDR3 DNA reads TGTGCCAGCAGCTTTCGACAGGATTGGTACGAGCAGTACGTC.

This clonotype has a handful of counts. This rearrangement joins TRBV18 to TRBJ2-7; 7 nucleotides align to TRBD1. This CDR3 contains 17 residues. J gave up 0 bases and V 6 bases, and 14 bases lay outside the gene matches. The V gene's germline CDR1 is KGHSH and CDR2 LQKENI. CDR3 region: CASSPTMDRLSSYEQYF. CDR3 in DNA: TGTGCCAGCTCCCCTACGATGGACAGGCTAAGCTCCTACGAGCAGTACTTC. The variable domain in full, with the rest retrieved from reference TRBV18 and TRBJ2-7, is NAGVMQNPRHLVRRRGQEARLRCSPMKGHSHVYWYRQLPEEGLKFMVYLQKENIIDESGMPKERFSAEFPKEGPSILRIQQVVRGDSAAYFCASSPTMDRLSSYEQYFGPGTRLTVT.

Relative to its sample, this clonotype is medium-sized. The rearrangement joins TRBV19 to TRBJ1-2; D possibly corresponds to TRBD1 (6 bases). Germline values: CDR1 LNHDA, CDR2 SQIVND (reference sequence). The germline V and J ends were trimmed by 5 bases and 5 bases, with 18 bases remaining between them. This CDR3 comprises 15 residues. The CDR3 DNA follows: TGTGCCAGTAGTCCATGGACAGAGAGTCAATATGGCTACACCTTC. Translation: CASSPWTESQYGYTF.

The chain carries TRBV20-1 and TRBJ2-3; 7 nucleotides agree with TRBD1. The CDR3 sequence is 15 residues long. Unmatched junction bases numbered 6, after V lost 3 bases and J lost 0 bases. Per germline, CDR1 DFQATT and CDR2 SNEGSKA (reference sequence). The CDR3 protein is CSARRQGTSTDTQYF. DNA for the CDR3: TGCAGTGCTAGGCGACAGGGCACTAGCACAGATACGCAGTATTTT.

This chain joins TRBV12-3 or TRBV12-4 and TRBJ2-3; 7 bases are a match to TRBD2. This CDR3 is 16 amino acids long. Germline trimming cut 2 bases from V and 8 bases from J; bases unmatched to any gene: 13. The CDR3 sequence: CASSLSGGMGMGTQYF. CDR3 nucleotide sequence: TGTGCCAGCAGTTTATCCGGGGGGATGGGTATGGGTACGCAGTATTTT.